This T cell receptor beta chain was identified during a study of CXCR3-negative and CXCR3-positive naive CD8 T cells. Study context: Per-library TRB read counts averaged about 1.5 +/- 0.3 million, adding up to approximately 130 million in total. Points from the study as a whole: Both naive subsets, CXCR3-negative and CXCR3-positive, displayed similar TRBV-TRBJ usage, unlike memory cells. In both naive subsets diversity was comparably high, whereas memory CD8+ cells showed much lower diversity. Against CXCR3-negative naive cells, CXCR3-positive naive cells showed more hydrophobic TRB CDR3s.

On this clonotype itself: The antigen is not known.

The libraries of TRB cDNA were prepared using 5' RACE with UMI labels. TCRdb re-called the 5' RACE reads, yielding one record per CDR3 amino acid sequence without DNA. This sample's table reports over 50,000 distinct CDR3 sequences. The CDR3 covers 11 residues. Germline lookup yields CDR1 MNHEY and CDR2 SMNVEV (reference sequence). The origin of this receptor is a human donor in good health. Some clones in this sample may be carry-over from other donors' samples. Material: naive CXCR3+ CD8+ T cells from blood. Subset in this sample: CD45RO-CCR7+CD27+CD95- naive CD8+ T cells expressing CXCR3 (TNR3+). J is TRBJ2-1 and V is TRBV27; TCRdb's D gene call, TRBD1, goes unchecked for lack of DNA. CDR3 in amino acids: CASSRQGRQFF.